Each of the 10 T cell receptor beta chains below was sequenced from the same sample in a study of regulatory T cells in long-lasting Graves disease. Noted time point: newly diagnosed GD, antithyroid drugs for less than 3 months. Scientists built the TCR library using RNA that was extracted from PBMCs. With iRepertoire HTBI primers and Arm-PCR of CDR3 regions, TCR beta libraries were built. TCRdb passed the multiplex PCR reads through MiXCR, listing each CDR3 protein once. Among approximately 350,000 distinct CDR3 sequences listed, approximately 15% were seen once. A further study also used this sample, focusing on T cells in Graves' hyperthyroidism and ophthalmopathy.

The sequencing used peripheral blood mononuclear cells (PBMCs), collected at new diagnosis, from a patient treated with antithyroid drugs. The origin of the receptors is a man aged 35-49 years with Graves disease.

This clonotype was recorded at least ten times. This chain joins TRBV2 and TRBJ1-5; tentatively, D is TRBD1 (5 bases). Germline CDR1 SNHLY, CDR2 FYNNEI. This CDR3 has 13 amino acids. V was shortened by 6 bases and J by 7 bases, with 13 bases between the two germline ends. The CDR3 nucleotides are TGTGCCAGCAGGGGACGGCGAATACAGCCCCAGCATTTT. Amino acids: CASRGRRIQPQHF.

This clonotype has just a few counts. The V gene is TRBV29-1, the J gene TRBJ2-7; D gene unclear. Trimming took off 3 bases at V and 3 bases at J, with 12 bases between the two ends. Germline CDR1 is SQVTM and CDR2 is ANQGSEA. CDR3 length: 13 residues. As DNA, the CDR3 is TGCAGCGTTGATATGGGGATCGGCTACGAGCAGTACTTC. Its translation: CSVDMGIGYEQYF.

In this sample, this clonotype turned up many times. V and J are TRBV28 and TRBJ1-2; D perhaps matches TRBD1 (5 bases). In germline, CDR1 is MDHEN, CDR2 SYDVKM. This CDR3 comprises 12 residues. V was cut by 2 bases and J by 8 bases, with 9 bases left in between. The CDR3: CASSLLREGYTF. Written as DNA, the CDR3 is TGTGCCAGCAGTTTACTCAGGGAAGGCTACACCTTC.

This rearrangement joins TRBV27 to TRBJ2-7, with 7 bases that match TRBD1. Trimming removed 4 bases from V and 9 bases from J; junction bases left unmatched: 12. From germline, CDR1 is MNHEY and CDR2 SMNVEV (reference sequence). The CDR3 runs 14 residues. CDR3 protein: CASSSDRALRGQYF. The CDR3 nucleotides are TGTGCCAGCAGTTCCGACAGGGCCCTGAGAGGGCAGTACTTC.

The table lists this clonotype with a few counts. The CDR3 DNA reads as TGTGCCAGCAGCGGCGTTTCTGAATCGCCCTACAATGAGCAGTTCTTC. Translated: CASSGVSESPYNEQFF. The rearrangement links TRBV11-2 to TRBJ2-1; D remains ambiguous. The CDR3 runs to 16 residues. Germline V gives CDR1 SGHAT, CDR2 FQNNGV. The V end lost 5 bases, the J end lost 2 bases, and 16 bases lay between the germline ends. The full variable domain, its missing parts supplied by reference TRBV11-2 and TRBJ2-1, is EAGVAQSPRYKIIEKRQSVAFWCNPISGHATLYWYQQILGQGPKLLIQFQNNGVVDDSQLPKDRFSAERLKGVDSTLKIQPAKLEDSAVYLCASSGVSESPYNEQFFGPGTRLTVL.

In its sample, this clonotype was seen many times. J is TRBJ2-5 and V is TRBV4-1; the D is unclear. Germline values: CDR1 MGHRA, CDR2 YSYEKL. The V end lost 4 bases, the J end lost 1 base, and 13 bases lay between the germline ends. This CDR3 contains 15 residues. Here the CDR3 DNA reads TGCGCCAGCAGCCCGCTCGGGCTGACCCAAGAGACCCAGTACTTC. This codes for CASSPLGLTQETQYF.

This clonotype was counted ten times or more. This sequence joins TRBV29-1 and TRBJ2-2, with D perhaps assigned TRBD1 or TRBD2 (5 bases each). CDR3 length equals 15 residues. Trimming removed 3 bases from V and 0 bases from J, with 11 bases in between. The germline CDR1 and CDR2 sequences are SQVTM and ANQGSEA. CDR3 nucleotides: TGCAGCGTTGACTACGGGGCGGCGAACACCGGGGAGCTGTTTTTT. It is translated as CSVDYGAANTGELFF.

This clonotype was observed once. CDR3 sequence: CASSLTGKGYTF. The DNA of the CDR3 is TGTGCCAGCAGTTTGACAGGGAAAGGCTACACCTTC. The chain recombines TRBV12-3 or TRBV12-4 with TRBJ1-2; 7 bases align to TRBD1. The CDR3 spans 12 residues. V dropped 3 bases and J dropped 8; count of bases not matched to a gene: 3.

This clonotype came up once. Only one base separates this from a far larger clonotype, so it likely reflects a read error. The chain recombines TRBV6-6 with TRBJ1-1, with D perhaps TRBD1 (5 bases). The CDR3 extends over 14 amino acids. Germline values: CDR1 MNHNY, CDR2 SVGAGI (reference sequence). The CDR3 sequence: CASGYGGMNTEAFF. The CDR3 DNA sequence: TGTGCCAGCGGTTACGGGGGTATGAACACTGAAGCTTTCTTT.

This clonotype has a handful of counts. The genes are TRBV20-1 and TRBJ1-6; D might be TRBD1 (6 bases). V was cut by 2 bases and J by 3 bases, with 11 bases left in between. In germline, CDR1 is DFQATT, CDR2 SNEGSKA (reference sequence). The CDR3 sequence is 15 residues long. The CDR3 reads CSARPGQIYNSPLHF. The CDR3 DNA follows: TGCAGTGCTAGACCCGGACAGATCTATAATTCACCCCTCCACTTT.